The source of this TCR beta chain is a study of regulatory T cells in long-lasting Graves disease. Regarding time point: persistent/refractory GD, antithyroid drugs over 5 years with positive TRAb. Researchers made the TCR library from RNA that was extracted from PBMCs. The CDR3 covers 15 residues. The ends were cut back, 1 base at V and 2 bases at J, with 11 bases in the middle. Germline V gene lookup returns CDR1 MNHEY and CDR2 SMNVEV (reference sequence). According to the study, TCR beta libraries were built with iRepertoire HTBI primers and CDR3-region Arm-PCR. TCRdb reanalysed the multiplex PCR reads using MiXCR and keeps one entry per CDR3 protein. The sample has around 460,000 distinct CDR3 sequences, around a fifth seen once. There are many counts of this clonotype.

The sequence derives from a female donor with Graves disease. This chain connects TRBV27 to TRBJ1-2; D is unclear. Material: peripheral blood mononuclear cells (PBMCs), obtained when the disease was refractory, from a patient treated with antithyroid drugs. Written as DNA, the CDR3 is TGTGCCAGCAGTTTATATGGGGTCAACAACTATGGCTACACCTTC. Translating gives CASSLYGVNNYGYTF.